This passage covers 3 T cell receptor beta chains from one sample sequenced in a study of read filtering for tumor transcriptome and immune sequencing. Molecular barcoded adaptors covering alpha/delta and beta/gamma chains were used on roughly 400 ng RNA. TCRdb used MiXCR to reprocess the reads, holding one entry per CDR3 protein. The repertoire consists of around 41,000 distinct CDR3 sequences, with roughly 10% occurring once and the leading ten covering about 38%. Sequenced sample: a population of CD138-negative cells sorted from bone marrow. The receptors were gathered from a donor at least 40 years old with multiple myeloma.

This clonotype has at least ten counts. The chain is built from TRBV20-1 and TRBJ2-3; possibly TRBD2 for D (8 bases). The length of the CDR3 is 18 residues. Germline V gene sequence: CDR1 DFQATT, CDR2 SNEGSKA (reference sequence). V gave up 5 bases and J gave up 6 bases, with 30 bases separating them. The CDR3 here is CSAQGERRGRAGDDTQYF. Here the CDR3 DNA reads TGCAGTGCTCAGGGGGAGAGGCGCGGTCGAGCGGGGGACGATACGCAGTATTTT.

This clonotype has ten or more counts. The V gene is TRBV29-1, the J gene TRBJ2-7; 7 bases match TRBD1. Losses at the gene ends were 3 bases for V and 1 base for J; bases not matched to a gene: 3. The CDR3 is made up of 13 amino acids. The germline V gene has CDR1 SQVTM and CDR2 ANQGSEA. This CDR3 is CSVERQGSYEQYF. The CDR3 coding sequence is TGCAGCGTTGAGAGACAGGGTTCCTACGAGCAGTACTTC.

The chain couples TRBV5-1 to TRBJ2-5; D uncertain. Germline V gene sequence: CDR1 SGHRS, CDR2 YFSETQ. Trimming shortened V by 4 bases and J by 5 bases, and 15 bases separated the two germline ends. CDR3 size: 14 residues. The CDR3 protein is CASSGQSPRETQYF. The DNA for the CDR3 is TGCGCCAGCAGCGGCCAGAGCCCCCGGGAGACCCAGTACTTC.